These 6 T cell receptor beta chains were all obtained from the same sample, sequenced in a study of T cell repertoires in cytomegalovirus infection. TCRdb re-called the reads with MiXCR, one entry per CDR3 protein. The table shows fewer than 200,000 distinct CDR3 sequences, with roughly 9% occurring only once. Material for sequencing was PBMCs. These receptors all come from a human donor in good health (CMV status not recorded). Some clones in this sample may be carry-over from other donors' samples.

CDR3 loop: CAILTNSTYEQYF. CDR3 nucleotides: TGCGCCATTTTGACCAACTCTACCTACGAGCAGTACTTC. The gene calls are TRBV23-1 and TRBJ2-7; no clear D. TRBV23-1 is an open reading frame, and its role is uncertain. V gave up 10 bases and J gave up 2 bases, with 15 bases separating them. This CDR3 spans 13 amino acids.

In this sample, this clonotype turned up many times. This chain connects TRBV28 to TRBJ1-1, with 8 bases that match TRBD1. The germline CDR1 and CDR2 sequences are MDHEN and SYDVKM. Losses at the gene ends were 1 base for V and 7 bases for J; bases not matched to a gene: 8. This CDR3 region has 15 residues. CDR3 in DNA: TGTGCCAGCAGTTTATCCGCAGGGGGCGAGGGTGAAGCTTTCTTT. Its protein is CASSLSAGGEGEAFF.

The V gene is TRBV20-1, the J gene TRBJ2-5; no clear D gene. Germline values: CDR1 DFQATT, CDR2 SNEGSKA (reference sequence). V was trimmed by 5 bases and J by 5 bases, leaving 12 bases between them. The CDR3 loop spans 12 amino acids. The CDR3 bases are TGCAGTGCTCCAGATCGCATGGAGACCCAGTACTTC. This gives the protein CSAPDRMETQYF.

This clonotype was observed many times. The gene calls are TRBV7-6 and TRBJ2-3; D may correspond to TRBD1 or TRBD2 (5 bases each). The germline CDR1 and CDR2 sequences are SGHVS and FNYEAQ. The CDR3 has 14 amino acids. V lost 8 bases, J lost 0 bases, and 12 bases lay in between. The CDR3 protein is CASGGPISTDTQYF. The DNA of the CDR3 is TGTGCCAGCGGGGGACCGATCAGCACAGATACGCAGTATTTT.

The chain carries TRBV7-9 and TRBJ1-2; TRBD1 aligns across 10 bases. Germline V gives CDR1 SEHNR, CDR2 FQNEAQ (reference sequence). J lost 4 bases, V lost 5 bases, and 7 bases had no gene match. The CDR3 loop spans 15 amino acids. The CDR3, as DNA: TGTGCCAGCAGCGTGCGACAGGGGGCTCCCTATGGCTACACCTTC. Residues: CASSVRQGAPYGYTF.

This clonotype was recorded many times. The chain links TRBV2 to TRBJ2-1; D remains ambiguous. The CDR3 is 13 amino acids. Between the trimmed V and J ends, which lost 5 bases and 1 base, there was a span of 6 bases. Germline lookup yields CDR1 SNHLY and CDR2 FYNNEI. The CDR3 loop is CASSSESYNEQFF. The CDR3, as DNA: TGTGCCAGCAGTAGCGAATCCTACAATGAGCAGTTCTTC.